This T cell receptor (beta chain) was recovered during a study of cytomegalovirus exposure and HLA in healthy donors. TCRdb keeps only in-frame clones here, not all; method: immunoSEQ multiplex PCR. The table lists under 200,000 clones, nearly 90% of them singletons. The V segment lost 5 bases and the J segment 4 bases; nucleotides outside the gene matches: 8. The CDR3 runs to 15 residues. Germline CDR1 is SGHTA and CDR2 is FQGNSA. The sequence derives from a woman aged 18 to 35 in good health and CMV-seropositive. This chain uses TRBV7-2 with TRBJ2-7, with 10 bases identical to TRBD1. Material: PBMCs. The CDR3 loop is CASSPRTGGEYEQYF. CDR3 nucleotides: TGTGCCAGCAGCCCGCGGACAGGGGGAGAGTACGAGCAGTACTTC. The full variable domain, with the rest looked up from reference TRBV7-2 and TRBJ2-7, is GAGVSQSPSNKVTEKGKDVELRCDPISGHTALYWYRQSLGQGLEFLIYFQGNSAPDKSGLPSDRFSAERTGGSVSTLTIQRTQQEDSAVYLCASSPRTGGEYEQYFGPGTRLTVT.